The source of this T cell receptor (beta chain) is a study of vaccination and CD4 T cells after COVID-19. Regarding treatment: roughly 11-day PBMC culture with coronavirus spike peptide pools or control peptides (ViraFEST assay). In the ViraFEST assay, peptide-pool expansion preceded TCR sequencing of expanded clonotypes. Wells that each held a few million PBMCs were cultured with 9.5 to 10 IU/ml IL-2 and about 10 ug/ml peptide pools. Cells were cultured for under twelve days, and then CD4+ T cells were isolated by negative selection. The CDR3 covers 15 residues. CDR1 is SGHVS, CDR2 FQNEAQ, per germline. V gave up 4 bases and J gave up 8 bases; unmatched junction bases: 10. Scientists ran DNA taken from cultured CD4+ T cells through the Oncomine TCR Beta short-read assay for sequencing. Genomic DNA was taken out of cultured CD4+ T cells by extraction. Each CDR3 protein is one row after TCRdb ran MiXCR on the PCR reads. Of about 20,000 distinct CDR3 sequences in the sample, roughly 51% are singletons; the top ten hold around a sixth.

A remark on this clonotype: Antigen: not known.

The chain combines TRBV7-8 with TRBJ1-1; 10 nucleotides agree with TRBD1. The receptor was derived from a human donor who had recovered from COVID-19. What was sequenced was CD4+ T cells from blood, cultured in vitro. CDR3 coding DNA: TGTGCCAGCAGCTCGACCGGGACAGGGGACATAGAAGCTTTCTTT. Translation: CASSSTGTGDIEAFF. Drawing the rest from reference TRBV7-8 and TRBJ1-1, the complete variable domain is GAGVSQSPRYKVAKRGQDVALRCDPISGHVSLFWYQQALGQGPEFLTYFQNEAQLDKSGLPSDRFFAERPEGSVSTLKIQRTQQEDSAVYLCASSSTGTGDIEAFFGQGTRLTVV.